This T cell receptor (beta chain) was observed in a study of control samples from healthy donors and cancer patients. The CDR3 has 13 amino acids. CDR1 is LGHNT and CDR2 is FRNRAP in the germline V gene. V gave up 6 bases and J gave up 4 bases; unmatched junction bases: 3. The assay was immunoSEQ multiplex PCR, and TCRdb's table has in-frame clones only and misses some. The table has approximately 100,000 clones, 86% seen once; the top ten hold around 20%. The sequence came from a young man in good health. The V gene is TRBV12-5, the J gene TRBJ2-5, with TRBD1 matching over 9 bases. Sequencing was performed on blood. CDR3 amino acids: CASGTGGGETQYF. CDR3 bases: TGTGCTAGTGGGACAGGGGGGGGAGAGACCCAGTACTTC.